The 24 T cell receptor beta chains reported below all come from one sample, sequenced in a study of T cells after yellow fever vaccination. TCRdb processed the 5' RACE reads anew with MiXCR; each CDR3 protein has one entry. Among a few hundred thousand distinct CDR3 sequences listed, around 8.1% were seen once. The sample consisted of PBMCs, taken around 45 days after the first yellow fever vaccination. Every receptor here comes from a man younger than 35 who received the YFV17D yellow fever vaccine.

This clonotype was counted a few times. The chain links TRBV5-1 to TRBJ2-3, with TRBD2 as a possible D gene (6 bases). Trimming left V 2 bases short and J 2 bases short, with 12 bases between. From germline, CDR1 is SGHRS and CDR2 YFSETQ. The CDR3 has 15 amino acids. The CDR3 coding sequence is TGCGCCAGCAGCTTAGGGACTGCAACCACAGATACGCAGTATTTT. Its translation is CASSLGTATTDTQYF.

There are a few counts of this clonotype. The genes are TRBV11-2 and TRBJ2-1; D is uncertain. The V and J ends lost 5 bases and 8 bases respectively, with 22 bases between them. The germline CDR1 and CDR2 sequences are SGHAT and FQNNGV. CDR3 size: 16 residues. CDR3: CASSLKRPPLTHEQFF. The CDR3 nucleotides read TGTGCCAGCAGCCTAAAACGACCCCCTTTGACCCATGAGCAGTTCTTC.

This clonotype was counted between two and nine times. This chain joins TRBV3-1 and TRBJ1-6; 7 positions match TRBD1. Germline values: CDR1 LGHDT, CDR2 YNNKEL (reference sequence). V was pared by 0 bases and J by 7 bases, with 9 bases of the junction left unmatched. This CDR3 spans 17 amino acids. The CDR3, as DNA: TGTGCCAGCAGCCAAGATGGGAGGGGGCGTCGCAATTCACCCCTCCACTTT. Translation: CASSQDGRGRRNSPLHF.

The V gene is TRBV10-3, the J gene TRBJ2-7; TRBD1 matches 9 bases. Looked up from germline, CDR1 is ENHRY and CDR2 is SYGVKD. This CDR3 comprises 15 residues. With V trimmed by 2 bases and J by 3 bases, 5 bases remained unmatched. Here the CDR3 DNA reads TGTGCCATCAGTGAGCCGGGACAGGGCTTCTACGAGCAGTACTTC. Its translation: CAISEPGQGFYEQYF.

The J gene is TRBJ1-5, the V gene TRBV20-1; D gene ambiguous. The germline gives CDR1 DFQATT, CDR2 SNEGSKA (reference sequence). This CDR3 spans 14 amino acids. V lost 3 bases to trimming and J lost 1 base, with 10 bases between them. CDR3 loop: CSARRVSSNQPQHF. The CDR3 DNA follows: TGCAGTGCTAGGAGGGTCTCGAGCAATCAGCCCCAGCATTTT.

At least ten counts were recorded for this clonotype. This chain uses TRBV12-3 or TRBV12-4 with TRBJ2-7; D may correspond to TRBD1 or TRBD2 (7 bases each). This CDR3 is built from 15 residues. V dropped 6 bases and J dropped 1 base, with 16 bases sitting between them. The CDR3 protein is CASSPNRGGSYEQYF. In nucleotides, the CDR3 is TGTGCCAGCAGCCCTAACAGGGGAGGGTCCTACGAGCAGTACTTC.

There are a few counts of this clonotype. The chain employs TRBV3-1 and TRBJ2-5; D remains unclear. Germline assignment: CDR1 LGHDT and CDR2 YNNKEL (reference sequence). V was clipped by 1 base and J by 1 base, with 19 bases between them. This CDR3 contains 18 residues. The CDR3 spells CASSQGKVPLSGQETQYF. CDR3 bases: TGTGCCAGCAGCCAAGGGAAAGTTCCCCTGAGTGGCCAAGAGACCCAGTACTTC.

The rearrangement joins TRBV6-1 to TRBJ2-7; TRBD2 is a possible D gene (6 bases). CDR1 MNHNS and CDR2 SASEGT come from the germline V gene. V gave up 8 bases and J gave up 1 base, with 18 bases separating them. The CDR3 contains 15 residues. The CDR3: CASRKEGRRSYEQYV. The CDR3 DNA is TGTGCCAGCCGAAAGGAGGGGAGAAGGTCCTACGAGCAGTACGTC.

This clonotype was detected ten times or more. The V and J genes are TRBV28 and TRBJ2-5, with TRBD2 identical over 10 bases. This CDR3 contains 14 residues. Losses at the gene ends were 5 bases for V and 1 base for J; bases not matched to a gene: 1. The germline V gene encodes CDR1 MDHEN and CDR2 SYDVKM. The CDR3 sequence: CASSRTSGQETQYF. The CDR3 nucleotides are TGTGCCAGCAGTCGGACTAGCGGCCAAGAGACCCAGTACTTC.

CDR3 loop: CASSLEEGRGYTF. CDR3 sequence (DNA): TGTGCCAGCAGCCTGGAGGAGGGCAGGGGCTACACCTTC. This chain uses TRBV7-9 with TRBJ1-2; D not certain. This CDR3 is built from 13 residues. With 5 bases removed from V and 8 bases from J, the gap between germline ends came to 15 bases. CDR1 SEHNR and CDR2 FQNEAQ come from the germline V gene (reference sequence).

This clonotype was observed a few times. The V call is TRBV7-9, the J call TRBJ1-1; D is perhaps TRBD1 (6 bases). The germline V gene encodes CDR1 SEHNR and CDR2 FQNEAQ (reference sequence). This CDR3 is 13 amino acids long. V was shortened by 5 bases and J by 5 bases, with 12 bases between the two germline ends. The CDR3 loop reads CASSGKGGTEAFF. The CDR3 DNA is TGTGCCAGCAGCGGAAAGGGGGGAACTGAAGCTTTCTTT.

V usage is TRBV9 and J usage is TRBJ1-6; 9 bases are a match to TRBD1. J gave up 7 bases and V 5 bases, and 10 bases lay outside the gene matches. Per germline, CDR1 SGDLS and CDR2 YYNGEE. This CDR3 is 16 amino acids long. CDR3: CASRPGTGRGNSPLHF. DNA of the CDR3: TGTGCCAGCAGACCCGGGACAGGGAGAGGCAATTCACCCCTCCACTTT.

This clonotype occurred a few times. The rearrangement joins TRBV12-3 or TRBV12-4 to TRBJ2-3; D might be TRBD2 (5 bases). V was pared by 5 bases and J by 6 bases, with 12 bases between. This CDR3 spans 13 amino acids. As DNA, the CDR3 is TGTGCCAGCAGTGCTCGGGGTGGGGATACGCAGTATTTT. This codes for CASSARGGDTQYF.

This clonotype was counted between two and nine times. V is TRBV29-1 and J is TRBJ2-1; 11 bases map to TRBD1. The CDR3 spans 15 residues. Germline assignment: CDR1 SQVTM and CDR2 ANQGSEA. Unmatched junction bases numbered 5, after V lost 1 base and J lost 6 bases. CDR3 sequence (DNA): TGCAGCGTTGAAGGGGGGGGACAGGGGGTCAATGAGCAGTTCTTC. Translated, it gives CSVEGGGQGVNEQFF.

This clonotype was observed many times. The rearrangement joins TRBV11-2 to TRBJ2-3, with TRBD1 matching 7 bases. This CDR3 is built from 15 residues. Trimming cost V 8 bases and J 3 bases; bases outside gene matches: 11. Germline V gene lookup returns CDR1 SGHAT and CDR2 FQNNGV. In nucleotides, the CDR3 is TGTGCCAGCGGGGTAGGGGACAGCGCGACAGATACGCAGTATTTT. It translates to CASGVGDSATDTQYF.

This clonotype was observed a few times. The CDR3 bases are TGTGCCACCTCGAGACTAGGCATCAATGAGCAGTTCTTC. Its protein product is CATSRLGINEQFF. The rearrangement joins TRBV7-9 to TRBJ2-1, with D maybe TRBD2 (6 bases). The ends were cut back, 10 bases at V and 6 bases at J, with 16 bases in the middle. The length of the CDR3 is 13 residues. CDR1 and CDR2 from the germline V gene are SEHNR and FQNEAQ (reference sequence).

The chain uses TRBV6-2 or TRBV6-3 and TRBJ1-6; the D gene is possibly TRBD1 (5 bases). The CDR3 covers 12 residues. CDR1 and CDR2 (germline): MNHEY, SVGEGT. V lost 2 bases to trimming and J lost 9 bases, with 5 bases between them. CDR3 coding DNA: TGTGCCAGCAGTTACGGGGGTTCACCCCTCCACTTT. Amino acids: CASSYGGSPLHF.

This clonotype turned up a few times. The chain has TRBV12-3 or TRBV12-4 and TRBJ2-3; the match to TRBD1 covers 8 bases. The J segment lost 1 base and the V segment lost 6 bases, leaving 6 bases of the junction unmatched. The CDR3 contains 15 residues. The CDR3 region is CASRLQGDGTDTQYF. The CDR3 nucleotides read TGTGCCAGCAGACTACAGGGGGATGGCACAGATACGCAGTATTTT.

This clonotype has just a few counts. The gene calls are TRBV6-5 and TRBJ2-7; 7 bases map to TRBD2. V shed 0 bases and J 4 bases; nucleotides not matched to a gene: 9. This CDR3 spans 16 amino acids. Germline V gene data show CDR1 as MNHEY and CDR2 as SVGAGI. CDR3 sequence (DNA): TGTGCCAGCAGTTACTCGCCTAGCGGCAGAACTTACGAGCAGTACTTC. Amino acid sequence: CASSYSPSGRTYEQYF.

There are a few counts of this clonotype. The V call is TRBV29-1, the J call TRBJ2-1; 7 bases are shared with TRBD2. Germline V lookup: CDR1 SQVTM, CDR2 ANQGSEA. The V and J ends lost 8 bases and 2 bases, in that order; junction bases with no gene match: 6. CDR3 length: 13 residues. The CDR3 spells CSIRGVAYNEQFF. The CDR3, as DNA: TGCAGCATTCGGGGGGTGGCCTACAATGAGCAGTTCTTC.

This chain uses TRBV7-2 with TRBJ1-6; 8 bases map to TRBD1. The junction had 4 bases not matched to a gene; V was cut back by 5 bases and J by 7 bases. The CDR3 sequence is 14 residues long. Germline-derived CDR1 and CDR2 are SGHTA and FQGNSA. Written as DNA, the CDR3 is TGTGCCAGCAGCCTTCGGACAGGGAATTCACCCCTCCACTTT. Translating it yields CASSLRTGNSPLHF.

The rearrangement joins TRBV7-2 to TRBJ1-5; D uncertain. Between the trimmed V and J ends, which lost 5 bases and 5 bases, there was a span of 10 bases. The CDR3 has 13 residues. The V gene's germline CDR1 is SGHTA and CDR2 FQGNSA. CDR3 DNA sequence: TGTGCCAGCAGCCGCGGGAGTCATCAGCCCCAGCATTTT. Translation: CASSRGSHQPQHF.

The chain has TRBV6-1 and TRBJ1-2; a possible D gene is TRBD1 (6 bases). Germline assignment: CDR1 MNHNS and CDR2 SASEGT. Trimming left V 5 bases short and J 2 bases short, with 12 bases between. The CDR3 is 14 amino acids. CDR3 nucleotides: TGTGCCAGCAGTCAAGAACAGGGAAACTATGGCTACACCTTC. It translates to CASSQEQGNYGYTF.

V usage is TRBV6-1 and J usage is TRBJ2-2; no clear D gene. V was shortened by 6 bases and J by 1 base, with 9 bases between the two germline ends. The CDR3 spans 14 residues. Germline CDR1 and CDR2: MNHNS and SASEGT. In DNA form, the CDR3 reads TGTGCCAGCAGACCACGCGAGAACACCGGGGAGCTGTTTTTT. Amino acid sequence: CASRPRENTGELFF.